This T cell receptor beta chain is drawn from a study of control samples from healthy donors and cancer patients. Data came from immunoSEQ multiplex PCR; TCRdb stores just in-frame clones and leaves some out. This repertoire includes about 190,000 clones. V was clipped by 1 base and J by 5 bases, with 6 bases between them. Germline values: CDR1 SGHRS, CDR2 YFSETQ. This CDR3 is 12 amino acids long. This rearrangement joins TRBV5-1 to TRBJ1-2; D remains ambiguous. This receptor was identified in a woman between 25 and 40 years old in good health. The source material was blood. This CDR3 reads CASSLSSYGYTF. CDR3 DNA: TGCGCCAGCAGCTTGTCTTCTTATGGCTACACCTTC.